Sequencing of this T cell receptor (beta chain) was carried out in a study of blood T cell repertoires in COVID-19. Study in general: Donors in the United States, Italy and Spain gave samples during acute or convalescent COVID-19. PBMCs, B-cell-depleted T cells, or T cells were the source of the cDNA or gDNA that made up the material.

In the original processing: It was from reference gene primer amplification that nucleated cell counts were estimated. The method was immunoSEQ multiplex PCR; TCRdb's version includes in-frame clones alone and lacks a portion of them. That table gives V, J and clone size, and the DNA gave D and trimming. This sample has 110,000 or so clones, with approximately 85% found just once. This CDR3 has 14 amino acids. Germline loops: CDR1 SGDLS, CDR2 YYNGEE. The V and J ends lost 3 bases and 1 base, in that order; junction bases with no gene match: 3. The TCR comes from a man aged 40-50 years with acute or convalescent COVID-19. The V gene is TRBV9, the J gene TRBJ1-1, with TRBD1 matching over 7 bases. Sample: peripheral blood. Written as DNA, the CDR3 is TGTGCCAGCAGCGCGGGACAGACGAACACTGAAGCTTTCTTT. Translation gives CASSAGQTNTEAFF.